These 22 T cell receptor beta chains were all obtained from the same sample, sequenced in a study of cytomegalovirus exposure and HLA in healthy donors. A multiplex PCR was run with 60 Vbeta primers and 13 Jbeta primers. Data came from immunoSEQ multiplex PCR; TCRdb stores just in-frame clones and leaves some out. The profile covers some 70,000 clones, with more than 60% appearing a single time and 13% to 15% taken by the ten largest. The specimen sequenced was PBMCs. The receptors come from a male donor in good health and CMV-seropositive.

This clone has just a few counts. The rearrangement links TRBV2 to TRBJ1-5; 9 bases map to TRBD1. Germline-derived CDR1 and CDR2 are SNHLY and FYNNEI. There are 12 residues in the CDR3. V lost 5 bases, J lost 15 bases, and 8 bases stayed unmatched. CDR3 nucleotides: TGTGCCAGCAGTCCCGACAGGGGGAGACCGCATTTT. As protein: CASSPDRGRPHF.

The chain carries TRBV7-9 and TRBJ2-3; 9 nucleotides match TRBD2. V trimming: 3 bases; J trimming: 5 bases; junction bases outside the gene matches: 6. CDR3 length: 15 amino acids. Germline V gene lookup returns CDR1 SEHNR and CDR2 FQNEAQ (reference sequence). The CDR3 region has the DNA TGTGCCAGCAGCTTTGGCGGGGGGGCCGTAGATACGCAGTATTTT. This encodes CASSFGGGAVDTQYF.

The chain links TRBV7-9 to TRBJ2-1; 9 nucleotides line up with TRBD2. CDR1 SEHNR and CDR2 FQNEAQ come from the germline V gene (reference sequence). The V segment lost 2 bases and the J segment 6 bases; nucleotides outside the gene matches: 14. This CDR3 is 18 amino acids long. The CDR3 is CASSLTRASGMRVNEQFF. The CDR3 nucleotides are TGTGCCAGCAGCTTAACCCGAGCTAGCGGGATGAGGGTCAATGAGCAGTTCTTC.

The chain couples TRBV5-6 to TRBJ1-4; 7 positions agree with TRBD1. Trimming removed 2 bases from V and 5 bases from J; junction bases left unmatched: 0. This CDR3 region has 13 residues. Germline CDR1 and CDR2: SGHDT and YYEEEE. CDR3 bases: TGTGCCAGCAGCTTCAGGGGGAATGAAAAACTGTTTTTT. This encodes CASSFRGNEKLFF.

The CDR3 sequence is CATSSGGSGANVLTF. The CDR3 DNA sequence: TGTGCCACCAGCTCCGGAGGCTCTGGGGCCAACGTCCTGACTTTC. The V call is TRBV15, the J call TRBJ2-6; possibly TRBD2 for D (5 bases). This CDR3 has 15 amino acids. The germline gives CDR1 LNHNV, CDR2 YYDKDF (reference sequence). Trimming pared 5 bases from V and 0 bases from J, leaving 8 bases between.

CDR3 region: CASRGGTARSTDTQYF. CDR3 coding DNA: TGCGCCAGCAGGGGGGGGACGGCAAGGTCCACAGATACGCAGTATTTT. The rearrangement links TRBV5-1 to TRBJ2-3; 7 bases map to TRBD2. The CDR3 extends over 16 amino acids. Germline lookup yields CDR1 SGHRS and CDR2 YFSETQ. V gave up 5 bases and J gave up 2 bases; unmatched junction bases: 11.

This clone came up a few times. Other DNA sequences in this sample translate to the same CDR3. J is TRBJ2-7 and V is TRBV29-1; maybe TRBD2 (5 bases). The germline gives CDR1 SQVTM, CDR2 ANQGSEA. Between the trimmed V and J ends, which lost 4 bases and 2 bases, there was a span of 6 bases. CDR3 size: 11 residues. CDR3 in DNA: TGCAGCGTTGCCGGGGCCTACGAGCAGTACTTC. Translated, it gives CSVAGAYEQYF.

V usage is TRBV7-2 and J usage is TRBJ2-7, with D uncertain. Trimming left V 5 bases short and J 2 bases short, with 4 bases between. From germline, CDR1 is SGHTA and CDR2 FQGNSA. The CDR3 covers 11 residues. The CDR3 loop is CASSPAYEQYF. Here the CDR3 DNA reads TGTGCCAGCAGCCCAGCCTACGAGCAGTACTTC.

The V call is TRBV19, the J call TRBJ1-2, with 8 bases that match TRBD1. The CDR3 extends over 13 amino acids. V gave up 6 bases and J gave up 7 bases; unmatched junction bases: 7. CDR1 and CDR2 (germline): LNHDA, SQIVND (reference sequence). The CDR3 loop is CASSTRTGTGYTF. The CDR3 region has the DNA TGTGCCAGTAGCACCAGGACAGGGACTGGCTACACCTTC. The variable domain in full, completed from reference TRBV19 and TRBJ1-2, reads DGGITQSPKYLFRKEGQNVTLSCEQNLNHDAMYWYRQDPGQGLRLIYYSQIVNDFQKGDIAEGYSVSREKKESFPLTVTSAQKNPTAFYLCASSTRTGTGYTFGSGTRLTVV.

The CDR3 region has the DNA TGTGCCTGGCGCAAGCTAGCGGGTTACACAGATACGCAGTATTTT. The encoded protein is CAWRKLAGYTDTQYF. V and J are TRBV30 and TRBJ2-3; the match to TRBD2 covers 8 bases. There are 15 residues in the CDR3. Germline CDR1 reads GTSNPN; CDR2 reads SVGIG (reference sequence). V shed 5 bases and J 2 bases; nucleotides not matched to a gene: 9.

This clone was detected only a few times. The J gene is TRBJ2-2, the V gene TRBV11-1, with 13 bases matching TRBD2. In germline, CDR1 is SGHAT, CDR2 FQDESV (reference sequence). The J segment lost 4 bases and the V segment lost 1 base, leaving 6 bases of the junction unmatched. The length of the CDR3 is 18 residues. The CDR3, as DNA: TGTGCCAGCAGCTTAGGTCGACTAGCGGGAGGACGCACCGGGGAGCTGTTTTTT. Protein product: CASSLGRLAGGRTGELFF.

The chain uses TRBV20-1 and TRBJ2-5, with 9 bases that match TRBD2. V shed 8 bases and J 7 bases; nucleotides not matched to a gene: 5. The CDR3 sequence is 11 residues long. The germline V gene has CDR1 DFQATT and CDR2 SNEGSKA (reference sequence). The CDR3 nucleotides are TGCAGTACGGAAGCGGGAGGGACCCAGTACTTC. The encoded protein is CSTEAGGTQYF.

This sequence joins TRBV29-1 and TRBJ2-1; D is ambiguous. Germline loops: CDR1 SQVTM, CDR2 ANQGSEA. The V end lost 3 bases, the J end lost 6 bases, and 9 bases lay between the germline ends. The CDR3 runs 12 residues. The CDR3 nucleotides are TGCAGCGTTGATAGTATAAGCAATGAGCAGTTCTTC. This translates into CSVDSISNEQFF.

This sequence joins TRBV2 and TRBJ1-4, with 11 bases matching TRBD1. The CDR3 has 14 residues. J gave up 7 bases and V 6 bases, and 4 bases lay outside the gene matches. Germline loops: CDR1 SNHLY, CDR2 FYNNEI. For the CDR3, the DNA is TGTGCCAGCAGGCCGGGACAGGGGGGTGAAAAACTGTTTTTT. It specifies CASRPGQGGEKLFF.

This clone appeared a few times. This chain connects TRBV15 to TRBJ1-4; 9 bases are shared with TRBD1. Germline CDR1 is LNHNV and CDR2 is YYDKDF (reference sequence). V lost 0 bases and J lost 6; bases outside the gene matches: 5. This CDR3 contains 16 residues. The CDR3 loop reads CATSRDGGTGYEKLFF. In DNA form, the CDR3 reads TGTGCCACCAGCAGAGATGGTGGGACAGGGTATGAAAAACTGTTTTTT.

Only a few counts were recorded for this clone. V and J are TRBV6-6 and TRBJ2-3; TRBD2 agrees at 7 bases. Germline trimming cut 8 bases from V and 3 bases from J; bases unmatched to any gene: 5. The V gene's germline CDR1 is MNHNY and CDR2 SVGAGI (reference sequence). The CDR3 runs 13 residues. DNA for the CDR3: TGTGCCAGCGTCCCGGGGGGAACAGATACGCAGTATTTT. Its protein is CASVPGGTDTQYF.

The chain has TRBV5-1 and TRBJ1-2, with 9 positions matching TRBD1. With V trimmed by 4 bases and J by 5 bases, 6 bases remained unmatched. Germline V gene data show CDR1 as SGHRS and CDR2 as YFSETQ. CDR3 length equals 14 residues. The CDR3 protein is CASSEGQGIYGYTF. The CDR3 DNA sequence: TGCGCCAGCAGCGAGGGACAGGGAATTTATGGCTACACCTTC.

A remark on this clone: An end of the junction differs from the germline gene, which may be a read error. CDR3 loop: CASGVGIVGPRGSTGELFF. DNA of the CDR3: TGTGCCAGCGGCGTAGGGATCGTGGGCCCGAGAGGGTCCACCGGGGAGCTGTTTTTT. The genes are TRBV9 and TRBJ2-2, with D tentatively TRBD2 (5 bases). The CDR3 runs to 19 residues. Germline V lookup: CDR1 SGDLS, CDR2 YYNGEE.

J is TRBJ1-6 and V is TRBV9, with D maybe TRBD1 (5 bases). Trimming pared 3 bases from V and 6 bases from J, leaving 13 bases between. The CDR3 is made up of 15 amino acids. Per germline, CDR1 SGDLS and CDR2 YYNGEE. The CDR3 spells CASSASPGGNSPLHF. The CDR3, as DNA: TGTGCCAGCAGCGCTTCCCCGGGGGGTAATTCACCCCTCCACTTT.

The rearrangement joins TRBV6-5 to TRBJ1-1, with 12 bases identical to TRBD1. The trim removed 5 bases at V and 1 base at J, leaving 2 bases unmatched. The CDR3 runs to 15 residues. Per the germline V gene, CDR1 is MNHEY and CDR2 is SVGAGI. CDR3 bases: TGTGCCAGCAGTGGGACAGGGGGCGCGAACACTGAAGCTTTCTTT. Residues: CASSGTGGANTEAFF.

This clone has only a few counts. V usage is TRBV13 and J usage is TRBJ2-3; D gene uncertain. Germline CDR1 PRHDT, CDR2 FYEKMQ (reference sequence). Trimming took 4 bases from V and 3 from J, leaving 20 bases between them. The CDR3 extends over 17 amino acids. The CDR3 is CASSSRSKISITDTQYF. The CDR3 DNA reads as TGTGCCAGCAGCTCCCGATCTAAAATTTCAATTACAGATACGCAGTATTTT.

This clone was found once. V and J are TRBV19 and TRBJ1-1, with 7 bases that match TRBD1. V lost 3 bases to trimming and J lost 4 bases; unmatched junction nucleotides: 14. The CDR3 covers 17 residues. Germline V gene lookup returns CDR1 LNHDA and CDR2 SQIVND (reference sequence). The CDR3 DNA is TGTGCCAGTAGTATTGTGGACAGGCCTAGGAGGAGCACTGAAGCTTTCTTT. Protein sequence: CASSIVDRPRRSTEAFF.